What follows is one T cell receptor beta chain and its context. Antigen specificity is unknown. This record comes from a study of CD8 T cells in ankylosing spondylitis. Study-level points and caveats: The study identified a TCR beta motif of 7 or 8 highly homologous variants that appeared characteristic of ankylosing spondylitis blood.

TCRdb re-called the 5' RACE reads with MiXCR, one entry per CDR3 protein. The sample records 290,000 or so distinct CDR3 sequences, less than 25% being singletons. The sequence came from a female donor with ankylosing spondylitis or in good health (not recorded which). Sequenced: blood, either unsorted or a sorted T cell fraction (not recorded which).

CDR3 in DNA: TGCAGTGCTAGCAGCACCGGGGAGCTGTTTTTT. Amino acids: CSASSTGELFF. This chain uses TRBV20-1 with TRBJ2-2; D unclear. The V and J ends lost 3 bases and 4 bases respectively, with 3 bases between them. This CDR3 comprises 11 residues. Germline loops: CDR1 DFQATT, CDR2 SNEGSKA (reference sequence).